This T cell receptor (beta chain) originates from a study of blood T cell repertoires in COVID-19. Across the whole study: Samples taken during acute and convalescent COVID-19 were collected in the United States, Italy and Spain. Sources were T cells, B-cell-depleted T cells, or PBMCs; the material itself was cDNA or gDNA.

The germline V and J ends were trimmed by 7 bases and 3 bases, with 10 bases remaining between them. CDR3 length: 14 residues. Germline loops: CDR1 SNHLY, CDR2 FYNNEI. Clones were sequenced by immunoSEQ multiplex PCR, and TCRdb holds only the in-frame ones, with some missing. This table has 20,000 to 30,000 clones, 85% to 90% appearing once. The TCR sequence derives from a man in his 70s with COVID-19, enrolled during active disease. This chain links TRBV2 with TRBJ1-6; the D gene is possibly TRBD1 (5 bases). Sequencing was carried out using peripheral blood. CDR3 coding DNA: TGTGCCAGCAAAACAGACAGCTATAATTCACCCCTCCACTTT. Encoded protein: CASKTDSYNSPLHF.